The entry that follows covers one TCR beta chain sequence. With a much larger clone just one base away, this may be a read error. This CDR3 is 15 amino acids long. Germline V gene lookup returns CDR1 MDHEN and CDR2 SYDVKM. Trimming took off 2 bases at V and 6 bases at J, with 14 bases between the two ends. Researchers defined stable Graves' hyperthyroidism as no ophthalmopathy progression within 18 months. Patients showing uncontrolled infection, other autoimmune disease, pregnancy or lactation were ineligible. The CDR3 regions of TCR beta were amplified from RNA transcripts. When the TCR CDR3 underwent first-round RT-PCR, the HTBI primer set was used. TCRdb itself ran the multiplex PCR reads through MiXCR, one entry per CDR3 protein. The repertoire holds approximately 590,000 distinct CDR3 sequences, with around a sixth as singletons. The sample belongs to a study of T cells in Graves' hyperthyroidism and ophthalmopathy.

The genes are TRBV28 and TRBJ1-3; TRBD1 is a possible D gene (6 bases). This TCR was recovered from a woman aged 30 to 39 with Graves' hyperthyroidism. The sequenced sample consisted of blood. Here the CDR3 DNA reads TGTGCCAGCAGTTTACGCAGGGGCCTTGAAAACACCATATATTTT. Translation: CASSLRRGLENTIYF.